The 17 T cell receptor beta chains listed next were all sequenced from one sample in a study of CD8+CD57+ T cells in acquired aplastic anemia. Sequenced patients had shown CD8+CD57+ cell expansion by flow cytometry. The use of genomic DNA as template underpinned the TCR beta VDJ and CDR3 profiling. TCRdb processed the reads anew with MiXCR; each CDR3 protein has one entry. This repertoire shows around 200,000 distinct CDR3 sequences, under 50% found once; its top ten account for just under 20%. Sequenced material: sorted CD4+, CD8+, or CD8+CD57+ T cells (not recorded which) from PBMCs. These TCRs come from a human donor with aplastic anemia.

The gene calls are TRBV15 and TRBJ1-1; TRBD1 might be the D (6 bases). V lost 3 bases, J lost 0 bases, and 8 bases lay in between. The CDR3 spans 14 residues. The germline gives CDR1 LNHNV, CDR2 YYDKDF (reference sequence). The CDR3 region is CATSRDRLNTEAFF. The CDR3 nucleotides read TGTGCCACCAGCAGGGACAGACTGAACACTGAAGCTTTCTTT. Looking up the rest from reference TRBV15 and TRBJ1-1 gives the full variable domain: DAMVIQNPRYQVTQFGKPVTLSCSQTLNHNVMYWYQQKSSQAPKLLFHYYDKDFNNEADTPDNFQSRRPNTSFCFLDIRSPGLGDTAMYLCATSRDRLNTEAFFGQGTRLTVV.

This CDR3 is CASSPRGLAGGPTHNEQFF. The CDR3 DNA is TGTGCCAGCAGCCCAAGGGGACTAGCGGGGGGGCCTACACACAATGAGCAGTTCTTC. The rearrangement uses TRBV7-8 and TRBJ2-1; 16 bases map to TRBD2. Germline V lookup: CDR1 SGHVS, CDR2 FQNEAQ. This CDR3 contains 19 residues. J was trimmed by 5 bases and V by 5 bases; bases with no gene match: 12. The whole variable domain, filled in from reference TRBV7-8 and TRBJ2-1, reads GAGVSQSPRYKVAKRGQDVALRCDPISGHVSLFWYQQALGQGPEFLTYFQNEAQLDKSGLPSDRFFAERPEGSVSTLKIQRTQQEDSAVYLCASSPRGLAGGPTHNEQFFGPGTRLTVL.

This clonotype has only a few counts. The chain couples TRBV7-2 to TRBJ1-3; TRBD1 aligns across 7 bases. Per the germline V gene, CDR1 is SGHTA and CDR2 is FQGNSA. The CDR3 runs 16 residues. Trimming took 5 bases from V and 0 from J; bases not matched to a gene: 7. CDR3 amino acids: CASSIGQASSGNTIYF. CDR3 in DNA: TGTGCCAGCAGCATTGGACAGGCCAGCTCTGGAAACACCATATATTTT.

Turning to this clonotype: The CDR3 ends on some other residue instead of the conserved phenylalanine or tryptophan, so this is likely a read error. Because the CDR3's place on the DNA is in doubt, the DNA is left out and the CDR3 is given as listed by TCRdb. The gene calls are TRBV12-3 or TRBV12-4 and TRBJ2-3; whether TRBD1, the table's D call, matches the DNA was not checked. The CDR3 adds up to 8 amino acids, both ends counted. The CDR3 sequence: CASGLPRS.

V usage is TRBV2 and J usage is TRBJ1-5, with 10 bases identical to TRBD1. V shed 11 bases, J shed 1 base, and the junction held 8 bases outside the gene matches. This CDR3 contains 15 residues. The germline V gene has CDR1 SNHLY and CDR2 FYNNEI. Here the CDR3 reads CASQTGGESNQPQHF. CDR3 nucleotides: TGTGCCTCACAGACAGGGGGCGAAAGCAATCAGCCCCAGCATTTT. The entire variable domain, with the rest obtained from reference TRBV2 and TRBJ1-5, is as follows: EPEVTQTPSHQVTQMGQEVILRCVPISNHLYFYWYRQILGQKVEFLVSFYNNEISEKSEIFDDQFSVERPDGSNFTLKIRSTKLEDSAMYFCASQTGGESNQPQHFGDGTRLSIL.

The chain couples TRBV10-3 to TRBJ2-1; the D gene could be TRBD1 or TRBD2 (6 bases each). There are 16 residues in the CDR3. Trimming took 3 bases from V and 6 from J, leaving 18 bases between them. Per the germline V gene, CDR1 is ENHRY and CDR2 is SYGVKD. CDR3 loop: CAISDPGLGASNEQFF. In DNA form, the CDR3 reads TGTGCCATCAGTGACCCGGGACTGGGGGCCAGCAATGAGCAGTTCTTC.

This clonotype was seen repeatedly, ten times or more. The gene calls are TRBV7-3 and TRBJ2-1; 9 positions match TRBD2. Germline V gene sequence: CDR1 SGHTA, CDR2 FQGTGA. The V segment lost 2 bases and the J segment 6 bases; nucleotides outside the gene matches: 5. This CDR3 has 15 amino acids. The CDR3 DNA follows: TGTGCCAGCAGCTTAGGCGGGGGGGTTGTCAATGAGCAGTTCTTC. Translation: CASSLGGGVVNEQFF.

The rearrangement joins TRBV19 to TRBJ2-5; TRBD1 matches 8 bases. Per the germline V gene, CDR1 is LNHDA and CDR2 is SQIVND (reference sequence). This CDR3 has 15 amino acids. V lost 5 bases to trimming and J lost 4 bases; unmatched junction nucleotides: 9. CDR3 bases: TGTGCCAGTAGTCAACAGGGGGACAGTGGAGAGACCCAGTACTTC. This gives the protein CASSQQGDSGETQYF.

V usage is TRBV9 and J usage is TRBJ1-2; TRBD1 aligns across 9 bases. This CDR3 region has 15 residues. Germline lookup yields CDR1 SGDLS and CDR2 YYNGEE. The J segment lost 6 bases and the V segment lost 6 bases, leaving 12 bases of the junction unmatched. The DNA for the CDR3 is TGTGCCAGCACCGAAGGTCTAACAGGGGGCCATGGCTACACCTTC. Amino acid sequence: CASTEGLTGGHGYTF.

A word on this clonotype: Given a much more abundant clone one base away, this may be a read error. The J gene is TRBJ1-3, the V gene TRBV11-3, with a possible D match to TRBD1 (5 bases). CDR1 and CDR2 (germline): SGHNT, YENEEA. The CDR3 runs to 14 residues. The CDR3: CASRLGHSGNTIYF. The CDR3 region has the DNA TGTGCCAGCAGATTAGGACACTCTGGAAACACCATATATTTT.

The V and J genes are TRBV25-1 and TRBJ1-1; maybe TRBD1 (5 bases). CDR3 length: 15 residues. Trimming pared 2 bases from V and 3 bases from J, leaving 13 bases between. The germline V gene encodes CDR1 MGHDK and CDR2 SYGVNS. CDR3 protein: CASSESQGGDTEAFF. The CDR3 DNA follows: TGTGCCAGCAGTGAAAGTCAGGGAGGGGACACTGAAGCTTTCTTT.

The chain uses TRBV10-2 and TRBJ2-7, with 14 bases aligning to TRBD2. V gave up 6 bases and J gave up 5 bases; unmatched junction bases: 6. Germline V CDR1 and CDR2: WSHSY, SAAADI. The CDR3 sequence is 15 residues long. The CDR3 reads CASSGTSGGWDEQYF. The CDR3 coding sequence is TGCGCCAGCAGCGGGACTAGCGGGGGCTGGGACGAGCAGTACTTC.

There are many counts of this clonotype. The chain has TRBV27 and TRBJ1-6, with 11 bases aligning to TRBD1. J lost 8 bases, V lost 3 bases, and 3 bases had no gene match. Germline loops: CDR1 MNHEY, CDR2 SMNVEV (reference sequence). CDR3 length equals 15 residues. DNA for the CDR3: TGTGCCAGCAGTTTTATGGGACAGGGGGATTCACCCCTCCACTTT. This sequence encodes CASSFMGQGDSPLHF.

The rearrangement links TRBV2 to TRBJ1-6; 9 bases are shared with TRBD1. This CDR3 is built from 14 residues. V was pared by 6 bases and J by 10 bases, with 7 bases of the junction left unmatched. Germline V lookup: CDR1 SNHLY, CDR2 FYNNEI. The CDR3 DNA follows: TGTGCCAGCAGGCTACAGGGGGCCTTATCACCCCTCCACTTT. This sequence encodes CASRLQGALSPLHF.

This clonotype was seen at least ten times. The rearrangement uses TRBV11-3 and TRBJ2-1; 7 bases are shared with TRBD1. From germline, CDR1 is SGHNT and CDR2 YENEEA. The CDR3 length is 18 residues. The J segment lost 3 bases and the V segment lost 5 bases, leaving 16 bases of the junction unmatched. This CDR3 reads CASSTGTDASFNYNEQFF. CDR3 DNA: TGTGCCAGCAGCACCGGGACAGACGCCAGTTTCAACTACAATGAGCAGTTCTTC.

J is TRBJ2-3 and V is TRBV7-9; 10 nucleotides agree with TRBD1. V gave up 5 bases and J gave up 2 bases; unmatched junction bases: 7. Germline lookup yields CDR1 SEHNR and CDR2 FQNEAQ (reference sequence). The CDR3 runs to 16 residues. The chain's CDR3 is CASSPGTGDHTDTQYF. The CDR3 DNA sequence: TGTGCCAGCAGCCCCGGGACAGGGGATCACACAGATACGCAGTATTTT.

Concerning this clonotype itself: A much larger clone differs from this one at a single base, so this may be a read error. This sequence joins TRBV7-9 and TRBJ1-4; possible D gene TRBD1, 6 bases. CDR1 is SEHNR, CDR2 FQNEAQ, per germline (reference sequence). The CDR3 runs 16 residues. CDR3 protein: CASSFYRVLTNEELFF. The CDR3 DNA sequence: TGTGCCAGCAGCTTCTACAGGGTTCTAACTAATGAAGAACTGTTTTTT.